Below, 15 T cell receptor beta chains from the same sample are listed, as sequenced in a study of T cells after posttransplantation cyclophosphamide. Assay used: immunoSEQ multiplex PCR; TCRdb lists only in-frame clones, some missing. Recorded here are about 7,900 clones, none singletons. Cyclophosphamide on days +3 and +4 followed busulfan-fludarabine conditioning and a marrow graft. This specimen was PBMCs, taken after an allogeneic stem cell transplant with post-transplant cyclophosphamide. The receptors were gathered from a male patient in his 30s who received an allogeneic stem cell transplant from an unrelated donor, was CMV-positive, and had acute and chronic GVHD. Part of the T cell pool may stem from the graft donor.

This clone was observed many times. The gene calls are TRBV28 and TRBJ2-7, with TRBD1 matching over 7 bases. V was pared by 5 bases and J by 1 base, with 8 bases of the junction left unmatched. CDR3 size: 15 residues. The V gene's germline CDR1 is MDHEN and CDR2 SYDVKM. The CDR3 loop is CASSKPGQPSYEQYF. The DNA of the CDR3 is TGTGCCAGCAGTAAACCGGGACAGCCATCCTACGAGCAGTACTTC.

There are many counts of this clone. The genes are TRBV5-1 and TRBJ1-3; D remains ambiguous. Germline loops: CDR1 SGHRS, CDR2 YFSETQ. V was trimmed by 0 bases and J by 2 bases, leaving 3 bases between them. This CDR3 spans 13 amino acids. CDR3 coding DNA: TGCGCCAGCAGCTTGGCGGCTGGAAACACCATATATTTT. It codes for CASSLAAGNTIYF.

At least ten counts were recorded for this clone. The chain has TRBV5-1 and TRBJ1-1; possible D gene TRBD1, 6 bases. V shed 0 bases and J shed 3 bases, with 15 bases lying between them. CDR1 and CDR2 from the germline V gene are SGHRS and YFSETQ. The CDR3 spans 16 residues. The CDR3 region is CASSLGTGRGDTEAFF. As DNA, the CDR3 is TGCGCCAGCAGCTTGGGCACAGGGAGGGGTGACACTGAAGCTTTCTTT.

This clone was seen repeatedly, ten times or more. The chain joins TRBV11-2 to TRBJ1-2; no clear D gene. V was shortened by 3 bases and J by 3 bases, with 5 bases between the two germline ends. CDR3 length: 12 residues. From germline, CDR1 is SGHAT and CDR2 FQNNGV. Here the CDR3 DNA reads TGTGCCAGCAGCTTTCGGGACTATGGCTACACCTTC. Encoded protein: CASSFRDYGYTF. The whole variable domain, remainder taken from reference TRBV11-2 and TRBJ1-2, is EAGVAQSPRYKIIEKRQSVAFWCNPISGHATLYWYQQILGQGPKLLIQFQNNGVVDDSQLPKDRFSAERLKGVDSTLKIQPAKLEDSAVYLCASSFRDYGYTFGSGTRLTVV.

Many counts were recorded for this clone. Distinct nucleotide sequences in the sample also encode this CDR3. The chain uses TRBV4-3 and TRBJ2-7; TRBD1 agrees at 7 bases. The length of the CDR3 is 16 residues. Trimming at V came to 3 bases and at J to 1 base, leaving 9 bases not matched to a gene. Germline V lookup: CDR1 LGHNA, CDR2 YSLEER. The CDR3 DNA follows: TGCGCCAGCAGCCACTCAGGAACAGGGGAATCCTACGAGCAGTACTTC. As protein: CASSHSGTGESYEQYF.

This clone was picked up many times. The chain is built from TRBV7-9 and TRBJ1-2; 8 nucleotides agree with TRBD1. With V trimmed by 4 bases and J by 3 bases, 7 bases remained unmatched. Germline values: CDR1 SEHNR, CDR2 FQNEAQ (reference sequence). This CDR3 contains 15 residues. This CDR3 reads CASSYGQGSDYGYTF. The CDR3 DNA follows: TGTGCCAGCAGCTATGGACAGGGATCCGACTATGGCTACACCTTC.

Ten or more counts support this clone. The genes are TRBV5-1 and TRBJ1-1; 8 bases line up with TRBD1. Germline V gene lookup returns CDR1 SGHRS and CDR2 YFSETQ. The CDR3 runs to 14 residues. V was clipped by 0 bases and J by 10 bases; unmatched bases: 8. The DNA for the CDR3 is TGCGCCAGCAGCTTGGATGGGACAGGTATTCGAGCTTTCTTT. Amino acid sequence: CASSLDGTGIRAFF.

This clone has a count of ten or more. The V and J genes are TRBV2 and TRBJ1-1, with D possibly being TRBD1 (5 bases). Deletions cut 10 bases from V and 6 bases from J, with 21 bases between. The CDR3 covers 14 residues. Germline CDR1 reads SNHLY; CDR2 reads FYNNEI. In DNA, the CDR3 is TGTGCCACGCAACAGCAGGGAATAGGGTCTGAAGCTTTCTTT. It specifies CATQQQGIGSEAFF.

This clone was detected many times. The chain joins TRBV6-5 to TRBJ1-2; TRBD1 matches 8 bases. V gave up 5 bases and J gave up 8 bases; unmatched junction bases: 7. CDR3 length: 13 residues. CDR1 is MNHEY, CDR2 SVGAGI, per germline. The CDR3 loop reads CASSPNRGTGYTF. As DNA, the CDR3 is TGTGCCAGCAGTCCAAACAGGGGGACAGGCTACACCTTC.

This clone has a count of ten or more. This chain links TRBV10-2 with TRBJ2-1; 11 bases match TRBD1. V was pared by 6 bases and J by 4 bases, with 5 bases of the junction left unmatched. The CDR3 length is 15 residues. Germline V gene sequence: CDR1 WSHSY, CDR2 SAAADI. CDR3 coding DNA: TGCGCCAGCAGACCCGGGACAGGGGGGTACAATGAGCAGTTCTTC. It translates to CASRPGTGGYNEQFF.

The sample holds many counts of this clone. The CDR3 is CASSLSPTSANEQFF. Written as DNA, the CDR3 is TGTGCCAGCAGTTTATCCCCCACTAGTGCCAATGAGCAGTTCTTC. V gene TRBV27 combines with J gene TRBJ2-1, with a tentative D call TRBD2 (5 bases). CDR3 size: 15 residues. The V gene's germline CDR1 is MNHEY and CDR2 SMNVEV (reference sequence). Trimming took 0 bases from V and 6 from J, leaving 12 bases between them.

In this sample, this clone turned up many times. The chain carries TRBV20-1 and TRBJ1-1, with TRBD1 matching over 7 bases. Germline assignment: CDR1 DFQATT and CDR2 SNEGSKA (reference sequence). The V gene end was trimmed by 6 bases and the J gene end by 6 bases; junction bases not matched to a gene: 4. The CDR3 has 11 residues. The CDR3 coding sequence is TGCAGTGCAGGGAGGGGGCCTGAAGCTTTCTTT. Translating gives CSAGRGPEAFF.

This clone was found many times. The V gene is TRBV4-3, the J gene TRBJ2-5, with TRBD1 identical over 9 bases. In germline, CDR1 is LGHNA, CDR2 YSLEER. The CDR3 runs 15 residues. Unmatched junction bases numbered 7, after V lost 4 bases and J lost 4 bases. The CDR3 DNA reads as TGCGCCAGCAGCCCCGGGACAGGGTTCGGAGAGACCCAGTACTTC. As protein: CASSPGTGFGETQYF.

This clone has a count of ten or more. This sequence joins TRBV5-1 and TRBJ2-3; a possible D gene is TRBD2 (6 bases). V was shortened by 0 bases and J by 0 bases, with 11 bases between the two germline ends. Germline CDR1 SGHRS, CDR2 YFSETQ. This CDR3 region has 16 residues. CDR3 amino acids: CASSLAGEESTDTQYF. For the CDR3, the DNA is TGCGCCAGCAGCTTGGCCGGGGAGGAGAGCACAGATACGCAGTATTTT.

This clone qualifies as medium-sized. The genes are TRBV6-6 and TRBJ1-1, with D possibly TRBD1 on 5 matching bases. From germline, CDR1 is MNHNY and CDR2 SVGAGI (reference sequence). This CDR3 is built from 13 residues. V lost 5 bases, J lost 6 bases, and 13 bases lay in between. The CDR3 DNA reads as TGTGCCAGCAGTCAGGGATCTAACGCTGAAGCTTTCTTT. It encodes CASSQGSNAEAFF.